Presented here are 26 T cell receptor beta chains from one specimen sequenced in a study of blood T cell repertoires in COVID-19. Some clones are missing from TCRdb's copy, which holds only in-frame ones; the method was immunoSEQ multiplex PCR. The table shows fewer than 65,000 clones, with approximately 79% occurring only once. Sequenced material: peripheral blood. These receptors all come from a man in his sixties or seventies with acute or convalescent COVID-19.

The V gene is TRBV29-1, the J gene TRBJ1-2, with TRBD1 matching over 7 bases. V gave up 7 bases and J gave up 2 bases; unmatched junction bases: 4. The V gene's germline CDR1 is SQVTM and CDR2 ANQGSEA. The CDR3 extends over 12 amino acids. The CDR3: CSGGDRNYGYTF. The CDR3 DNA reads TGCAGCGGGGGGGACAGAAACTATGGCTACACCTTC.

The J gene is TRBJ2-7, the V gene TRBV6-5; tentative D call: TRBD2 (6 bases). Trimming took off 6 bases at V and 3 bases at J, with 15 bases between the two ends. The germline gives CDR1 MNHEY, CDR2 SVGAGI. This CDR3 is built from 14 residues. DNA of the CDR3: TGTGCCAGCAGGCCCGGGCAGGGAGGCTACGAGCAGTACTTC. Its translation: CASRPGQGGYEQYF.

This clone was detected only once. The chain uses TRBV6-5 and TRBJ1-2; possibly TRBD1 for D (6 bases). V lost 6 bases to trimming and J lost 6 bases, with 14 bases between them. This CDR3 has 13 residues. CDR1 is MNHEY, CDR2 SVGAGI, per germline. The CDR3 region is CASSARGGDGYTF. CDR3 nucleotides: TGTGCCAGCAGCGCCCGCGGGGGCGATGGCTACACCTTC.

The rearrangement links TRBV10-3 to TRBJ2-5, with TRBD2 as a possible D gene (7 bases). The CDR3 runs to 16 residues. The germline gives CDR1 ENHRY, CDR2 SYGVKD. Trimming shortened V by 0 bases and J by 2 bases, and 13 bases separated the two germline ends. The DNA of the CDR3 is TGTGCCATCAGTGAGTCGGGCCGGGGGGCTCAAGAGACCCAGTACTTC. Protein product: CAISESGRGAQETQYF.

This clone is a singleton in its sample. This sequence joins TRBV12-3 or TRBV12-4 and TRBJ2-7; D is possibly TRBD2 (5 bases). The CDR3 spans 12 residues. V lost 5 bases, J lost 7 bases, and 12 bases lay in between. In nucleotides, the CDR3 is TGTGCCAGCAGTATGGGTTCGGGGGAGCAGTACTTC. This sequence encodes CASSMGSGEQYF.

The chain combines TRBV21-1 with TRBJ1-1; the listed D gene, TRBD1, was not tested against the DNA. TRBV21-1 is an annotated pseudogene. CDR3 length equals 16 residues. CDR3 sequence reads: CASSTRDSDLNTEAFF. DNA for the CDR3: TGTGCCAGCAGCACCCGGGACAGCGATCTGAACACTGAAGCTTTCTTT.

The rearrangement uses TRBV11-3 and TRBJ2-7; 11 bases are a match to TRBD2. The CDR3 contains 15 residues. The J segment lost 1 base and the V segment lost 8 bases, leaving 7 bases of the junction unmatched. The V gene's germline CDR1 is SGHNT and CDR2 YENEEA. The CDR3 loop is CASGLAGGYSYEQYF. The DNA of the CDR3 is TGTGCCAGCGGGCTAGCGGGAGGTTATTCCTACGAGCAGTACTTC.

The V and J genes are TRBV7-9 and TRBJ2-1, with unresolved D. CDR1 and CDR2 from the germline V gene are SEHNR and FQNEAQ (reference sequence). Trimming took off 1 base at V and 9 bases at J, with 13 bases between the two ends. The CDR3 is 14 residues long. The CDR3 sequence: CASSLVAATGEQFF. In DNA form, the CDR3 reads TGTGCCAGCAGCTTAGTGGCGGCGACGGGTGAGCAGTTCTTC.

This clone is medium-sized. The chain joins TRBV19 to TRBJ2-7; TRBD1 might be the D (6 bases). Trimming took 3 bases from V and 5 from J, leaving 14 bases between them. The CDR3 is made up of 14 amino acids. CDR1 LNHDA and CDR2 SQIVND come from the germline V gene (reference sequence). CDR3 nucleotide sequence: TGTGCCAGTAGTATTAAGGGGGAATCCCACGAGCAGTACTTC. It encodes CASSIKGESHEQYF.

The chain joins TRBV6-5 to TRBJ2-7; the match to TRBD1 covers 7 bases. This CDR3 has 12 amino acids. Germline V lookup: CDR1 MNHEY, CDR2 SVGAGI. V gave up 6 bases and J gave up 2 bases; unmatched junction bases: 1. CDR3 protein: CASSGTAYEQYF. Here the CDR3 DNA reads TGTGCCAGCAGCGGGACAGCCTACGAGCAGTACTTC.

V gene TRBV11-3 combines with J gene TRBJ2-3; 15 bases are shared with TRBD2. This CDR3 has 16 residues. Germline V gene lookup returns CDR1 SGHNT and CDR2 YENEEA. V dropped 4 bases and J dropped 5; count of bases not matched to a gene: 4. The CDR3 sequence: CASSWTSGGAGDTQYF. CDR3 in DNA: TGTGCCAGCAGCTGGACTAGCGGGGGGGCCGGAGATACGCAGTATTTT.

This clone was seen only once. CDR3 loop: CASSLGGQLETQYF. The CDR3 region has the DNA TGTGCCAGCAGCTTAGGGGGACAGTTAGAGACCCAGTACTTC. V is TRBV7-6 and J is TRBJ2-5; TRBD1 aligns across 7 bases. After removal of 1 base from V and 4 bases from J, the junction contained 3 bases not matched to a gene. Germline values: CDR1 SGHVS, CDR2 FNYEAQ. The CDR3 extends over 14 amino acids.

The J gene is TRBJ1-5, the V gene TRBV5-1, with TRBD1 matching 8 bases. The CDR3 covers 18 residues. With 4 bases clipped from V and 0 bases from J, the junction kept 12 bases outside the gene matches. Per the germline V gene, CDR1 is SGHRS and CDR2 is YFSETQ. The CDR3 loop is CASSPGQDPRYSNQPQHF. CDR3 coding DNA: TGCGCCAGCAGCCCGGGACAGGATCCTCGCTATAGCAATCAGCCCCAGCATTTT.

The rearrangement joins TRBV11-3 to TRBJ2-7, with 8 bases fitting TRBD2. There are 14 residues in the CDR3. Germline V gene sequence: CDR1 SGHNT, CDR2 YENEEA. V lost 5 bases to trimming and J lost 5 bases; unmatched junction nucleotides: 8. The CDR3 DNA reads TGTGCCAGCAGCAGACGGGAGGGCCGGAACGAGCAGTACTTC. As protein: CASSRREGRNEQYF.

V usage is TRBV21-1 and J usage is TRBJ2-3; whether TRBD1, the table's D call, matches the DNA was not checked. TRBV21-1 is assigned pseudogene status. CDR3 length: 15 residues. The CDR3 nucleotides read TGTGCCAGCAGCCCAGACGACAGCAACGCAGATACGCAGTATTTT. As protein: CASSPDDSNADTQYF.

The chain joins TRBV3-1 (or the pseudogene TRBV3-2) to TRBJ1-5; D ambiguous. V shed 3 bases and J shed 5 bases, with 5 bases lying between them. The CDR3 contains 12 residues. From germline, CDR1 is LGHDT and CDR2 YNNKEL (reference sequence). Here the CDR3 DNA reads TGTGCCAGCAGCCAGTCAGATCAGCCCCAGCATTTT. Translated, it gives CASSQSDQPQHF.

CDR3 sequence (DNA): TGTGCCAGCAGCCAAGAGGGGGGGCGAACGGCACCCCTCCACTTT. This codes for CASSQEGGRTAPLHF. The V call is TRBV3-1 (or the pseudogene TRBV3-2), the J call TRBJ1-6, with a possible D match to TRBD1 (6 bases). From germline, CDR1 is LGHDT and CDR2 YNNKEL (reference sequence). The V end was cut by 0 bases, the J end by 11 bases, with 14 bases between. There are 15 residues in the CDR3.

The chain employs TRBV18 and TRBJ2-2, with 9 bases fitting TRBD2. The V gene's germline CDR1 is KGHSH and CDR2 LQKENI. The CDR3 loop spans 17 amino acids. V shed 0 bases and J 3 bases; nucleotides not matched to a gene: 5. CDR3 residues: CASSPPSSGSYTGELFF. The CDR3 DNA follows: TGTGCCAGCTCACCACCGAGTAGCGGGAGTTACACCGGGGAGCTGTTTTTT. The full variable domain, its missing parts supplied by reference TRBV18 and TRBJ2-2, is NAGVMQNPRHLVRRRGQEARLRCSPMKGHSHVYWYRQLPEEGLKFMVYLQKENIIDESGMPKERFSAEFPKEGPSILRIQQVVRGDSAAYFCASSPPSSGSYTGELFFGEGSRLTVL.

The rearrangement joins TRBV4-2 to TRBJ1-2, with D uncertain. From germline, CDR1 is LGHNA and CDR2 YNFKEQ. The CDR3 runs 13 residues. V was pared by 1 base and J by 1 base, with 4 bases between. CDR3 in DNA: TGTGCCAGCAGCCAAGCCGGTAACTATGGCTACACCTTC. It specifies CASSQAGNYGYTF.

This rearrangement joins TRBV27 to TRBJ2-7; 9 bases align to TRBD1. After removal of 6 bases from V and 2 bases from J, the junction contained 11 bases not matched to a gene. There are 16 residues in the CDR3. The germline V gene has CDR1 MNHEY and CDR2 SMNVEV (reference sequence). The CDR3 DNA sequence: TGTGCCAGCAGCTTGACCCCGGGGACAGGGACCTACGAGCAGTACTTC. Its translation: CASSLTPGTGTYEQYF.

The chain has TRBV12-1 and TRBJ2-2; whether TRBD2, the table's D call, matches the DNA was not checked. TRBV12-1 is a documented pseudogene. CDR3 length equals 16 residues. This CDR3 reads CASSFAEGKCTGELFF. In DNA, the CDR3 is TGTGCCAGCAGCTTTGCGGAGGGGAAGTGCACCGGGGAGCTGTTTTTT.

This clone was seen a single time. The V gene is TRBV19, the J gene TRBJ1-5; a weak D match, TRBD1 (5 bases). Trimming stripped 2 bases from V and 4 bases from J, with 12 bases between. The CDR3 runs to 15 residues. Per germline, CDR1 LNHDA and CDR2 SQIVND (reference sequence). The CDR3 sequence: CASSIKGGENQPQHF. In DNA, the CDR3 is TGTGCCAGTAGTATAAAGGGAGGGGAGAATCAGCCCCAGCATTTT.

This clone has more than one count but fewer than ten. The gene calls are TRBV11-3 and TRBJ2-1; 10 bases fit TRBD2. The CDR3 consists of 15 residues. Looked up from germline, CDR1 is SGHNT and CDR2 is YENEEA. V shed 2 bases, J shed 7 bases, and the junction held 5 bases outside the gene matches. The CDR3, as DNA: TGTGCCAGCAGCTTACCAGCGGGAGGGCGGAATGAGCAGTTCTTC. It specifies CASSLPAGGRNEQFF.

Written as DNA, the CDR3 is TGCAGTACGTCCGTGGCCCCCACAGATACGCAGTATTTT. The encoded protein is CSTSVAPTDTQYF. J is TRBJ2-3 and V is TRBV29-1; no reliable D call. This CDR3 comprises 13 residues. Per germline, CDR1 SQVTM and CDR2 ANQGSEA.

The rearrangement uses TRBV28 and TRBJ2-3; D ambiguous. The CDR3 contains 15 residues. V dropped 8 bases and J dropped 1 base, with 16 bases sitting between them. CDR1 MDHEN and CDR2 SYDVKM come from the germline V gene. The CDR3 sequence is CASLSGTAGTDTQYF. In nucleotides, the CDR3 is TGTGCCAGCTTGTCAGGAACCGCTGGCACAGATACGCAGTATTTT. Full variable domain (rest looked up from reference TRBV28 and TRBJ2-3): DVKVTQSSRYLVKRTGEKVFLECVQDMDHENMFWYRQDPGLGLRLIYFSYDVKMKEKGDIPEGYSVSREKKERFSLILESASTNQTSMYLCASLSGTAGTDTQYFGPGTRLTVL.

The chain links TRBV12-3 or TRBV12-4 to TRBJ1-5, with unresolved D. V lost 3 bases, J lost 6 bases, and 6 bases lay in between. CDR3 length: 12 amino acids. The CDR3 is CASSLLGQPQHF. DNA for the CDR3: TGTGCCAGCAGTTTGCTAGGTCAGCCCCAGCATTTT.